This T cell receptor beta chain was profiled in a study of neurological immune-mediated disorders. Study-wide results and caveats: Expanded clones shared no identical CDR3 amino acid sequences across subjects, which suggested private TCR-beta repertoires in all groups. TCR clonal expansion peaked in HTLV-1-associated myelopathy patients and was lowest in multiple sclerosis patients.

This clonotype occurred many times. What it recognizes is unknown. The cDNA was produced through 5'RACE with 10-nucleotide random UMIs. TCRdb fed the 5' RACE reads into MiXCR, producing one record per CDR3 protein. There are roughly 50,000 distinct CDR3 sequences in the sample; around 16% occur only once, and 4.4% lies in the top ten. The healthy controls volunteered at a blood bank in Maryland, USA. V was pared by 0 bases and J by 6 bases, with 12 bases between. This CDR3 comprises 15 residues. Germline assignment: CDR1 WSHSY and CDR2 SAAADI. This sequence was found in a man between 60 and 75 years old in good health. The material sequenced was PBMCs. The chain carries TRBV10-2 and TRBJ1-5; a possible D gene is TRBD1 (6 bases). CDR3 protein: CASSESRTVGQPQHF. CDR3 coding DNA: TGCGCCAGCAGTGAGTCTAGGACAGTCGGTCAGCCCCAGCATTTT.